This paragraph reports one T cell receptor beta chain. Its specificity is not known. This sample is drawn from a study of T-cell memory formation after mild COVID-19. Study at large: Largely donor-specific sequence clusters came from a couple of donors.

MiXCR, run by TCRdb on the 5' RACE reads, gives a single entry per CDR3 protein. The data show around 300,000 distinct CDR3 sequences, roughly an eighth seen once. Study-level results: Among CD4+ contracting clones, most were CM and EM, and CD8+ ones EMRA. Pre-infection memory carried some responding clones, suggesting that cross-reactive memory joined.

Germline V gene data show CDR1 as DFQATT and CDR2 as SNEGSKA (reference sequence). The J segment lost 6 bases and the V segment lost 4 bases, leaving 8 bases of the junction unmatched. The CDR3 loop spans 13 amino acids. The receptor was isolated from a man between 18 and 29 years old who had mild COVID-19 (a few samples of this study predate the infection). Cell type and time point are not known. J is TRBJ1-1 and V is TRBV20-1, with TRBD1 identical over 7 bases. The sequencing sample was made of PBMCs or a T cell subset sorted from them (not recorded which). The CDR3 region has the DNA TGCAGTGCTAAGACAGGGCGGGGCGCTGAAGCTTTCTTT. Amino acid sequence: CSAKTGRGAEAFF.